The 23 T cell receptor beta chains listed next were all sequenced from one sample in a study of glioma-infiltrating T cells. The iRepertoire nested amplicon-rescue multiplex PCR amplified TCR alpha and beta CDR3s from RNA. TCRdb itself ran the multiplex PCR reads through MiXCR, one entry per CDR3 protein. The data show some 99,000 distinct CDR3 sequences, less than 30% seen once. Sequences were obtained from glioma tissue, nonneoplastic brain tissue, or PBMCs (not recorded which). The receptor source for this set is a human donor with low-grade glioma or glioblastoma, undergoing nonglioma brain surgery, or in good health (not recorded which).

The CDR3 bases are TGTGCCAGCAGTTTAGCACCCAATAGCAATCAGAGTCAGCATTTT. Protein product: CASSLAPNSNQSQHF. V is TRBV27 and J is TRBJ1-5; D gene uncertain. Trimming cost V 2 bases and J 13 bases, with 21 bases left between them. The CDR3 sequence is 15 residues long. Germline V gives CDR1 MNHEY, CDR2 SMNVEV (reference sequence).

At least ten counts were recorded for this clonotype. The V and J genes are TRBV19 and TRBJ1-2; 9 nucleotides match TRBD1. The germline V gene has CDR1 LNHDA and CDR2 SQIVND (reference sequence). This CDR3 region has 13 residues. After removal of 7 bases from V and 4 bases from J, the junction contained 4 bases not matched to a gene. Here the CDR3 DNA reads TGTGCCAGTAAACAGGGGGCCGCCTATGGCTACACCTTC. Translated, it gives CASKQGAAYGYTF. The full variable domain, its missing parts supplied by reference TRBV19 and TRBJ1-2, is DGGITQSPKYLFRKEGQNVTLSCEQNLNHDAMYWYRQDPGQGLRLIYYSQIVNDFQKGDIAEGYSVSREKKESFPLTVTSAQKNPTAFYLCASKQGAAYGYTFGSGTRLTVV.

The V call is TRBV29-1, the J call TRBJ1-2; unclear D gene. Germline V lookup: CDR1 SQVTM, CDR2 ANQGSEA. The CDR3 consists of 14 residues. V was shortened by 2 bases and J by 4 bases, with 14 bases between the two germline ends. CDR3 nucleotides: TGCAGCGTTGAATGGAAGGGATTAGGCTATGGCTACACCTTC. Protein sequence: CSVEWKGLGYGYTF.

Ten or more counts support this clonotype. The J gene is TRBJ1-5, the V gene TRBV19; no definite D call. Trimming removed 6 bases from V and 4 bases from J, with 10 bases in between. The CDR3 loop spans 13 amino acids. Germline V gene lookup returns CDR1 LNHDA and CDR2 SQIVND (reference sequence). Here the CDR3 reads CASRMGRNQPQHF. The CDR3, as DNA: TGTGCCAGTAGGATGGGGAGAAATCAGCCCCAGCATTTT.

This clonotype was counted many times. The chain recombines TRBV6-1 with TRBJ2-7; TRBD1 is a possible D gene (6 bases). The V end was cut by 7 bases, the J end by 5 bases, with 15 bases between. The germline V gene has CDR1 MNHNS and CDR2 SASEGT. The length of the CDR3 is 13 residues. CDR3 amino acids: CASTHRQEHEQYF. CDR3 coding DNA: TGTGCCAGCACTCATCGACAGGAACACGAGCAGTACTTC.

The sample holds many counts of this clonotype. The CDR3 DNA follows: TGTGCCAGCAGTCCCGAGGAGGGATATGACGAGCAGTACTTC. It is translated as CASSPEEGYDEQYF. This chain links TRBV28 with TRBJ2-7; TRBD2 is a possible D gene (6 bases). This CDR3 has 14 amino acids. Trimming cost V 5 bases and J 5 bases, with 16 bases left between them. Germline CDR1 and CDR2: MDHEN and SYDVKM.

This clonotype was seen ten or more times. The gene calls are TRBV6-2 or TRBV6-3 and TRBJ1-3; D is possibly TRBD1 (5 bases). The CDR3 has 15 residues. Germline values: CDR1 MNHEY, CDR2 SVGEGT. Trimming left V 7 bases short and J 3 bases short, with 16 bases between. CDR3 amino acids: CASKIRDRRGNTIYF. For the CDR3, the DNA is TGTGCCAGCAAAATCCGCGACAGACGTGGAAACACCATATATTTT.

The rearrangement joins TRBV29-1 to TRBJ2-2; D call uncertain. This CDR3 region has 14 residues. V was clipped by 4 bases and J by 0 bases, with 9 bases between them. Germline V gene lookup returns CDR1 SQVTM and CDR2 ANQGSEA. In DNA form, the CDR3 reads TGCAGCGTTGGGGGTCCTTCGAACACCGGGGAGCTGTTTTTT. Protein product: CSVGGPSNTGELFF.

This clonotype came up many times. The chain employs TRBV7-9 and TRBJ2-7, with no clear D. Germline V lookup: CDR1 SEHNR, CDR2 FQNEAQ (reference sequence). The V and J ends lost 5 bases and 2 bases respectively, with 10 bases between them. The CDR3 consists of 13 residues. CDR3 protein: CASSGTSTYEQYF. The CDR3 region has the DNA TGTGCCAGCAGCGGTACTTCTACCTACGAGCAGTACTTC.

This clonotype was found many times. The V call is TRBV3-1, the J call TRBJ2-3, with D perhaps matching TRBD1 or TRBD2 (5 bases each). Germline V gene data show CDR1 as LGHDT and CDR2 as YNNKEL (reference sequence). This CDR3 has 13 residues. Trimming stripped 0 bases from V and 5 bases from J, with 6 bases between. This CDR3 reads CASSQDGGDTQYF. CDR3 DNA: TGTGCCAGCAGCCAAGATGGGGGAGATACGCAGTATTTT.

There are many counts of this clonotype. For the CDR3, the DNA is TGTGCCAGCAGACAGGGGAACTACGTCGGCTACACCTTC. This translates into CASRQGNYVGYTF. The rearrangement uses TRBV12-3 or TRBV12-4 and TRBJ1-2, with 7 bases fitting TRBD1. CDR3 length: 13 amino acids. The trim removed 6 bases at V and 8 bases at J, leaving 9 bases unmatched.

This clonotype occurred a few times. The chain is built from TRBV7-3 and TRBJ1-5; D is unclear. The CDR3 is 15 amino acids. The ends were cut back, 0 bases at V and 4 bases at J, with 10 bases in the middle. From germline, CDR1 is SGHTA and CDR2 FQGTGA. The chain's CDR3 is CASSLTPGSNQPQHF. CDR3 bases: TGTGCCAGCAGCTTAACCCCAGGCTCGAATCAGCCCCAGCATTTT.

The chain joins TRBV4-1 to TRBJ2-7, with 7 bases lining up with TRBD1. Germline CDR1 is MGHRA and CDR2 is YSYEKL. J lost 3 bases, V lost 4 bases, and 12 bases had no gene match. The CDR3 has 16 amino acids. CDR3 sequence: CASSLSTTGTDYEQYF. CDR3 nucleotide sequence: TGCGCCAGCAGCCTATCTACCACCGGGACAGACTACGAGCAGTACTTC.

In regard to this clonotype: A much larger clone differs from this one at a single base, so this may be a read error. The V call is TRBV5-4, the J call TRBJ2-7; 9 bases map to TRBD1. The CDR3 is 15 residues long. The J segment lost 7 bases and the V segment lost 5 bases, leaving 13 bases of the junction unmatched. Germline CDR1 SGHNT, CDR2 YYREEE (reference sequence). Written as DNA, the CDR3 is TGTGCCAGCAGACCGGACGGGACAGGGCTCAATGAGCAGTACTTC. Translation gives CASRPDGTGLNEQYF.

This clonotype was counted many times. The chain couples TRBV4-3 to TRBJ2-1; the match to TRBD1 covers 9 bases. Germline CDR1 is LGHNA and CDR2 is YSLEER. This CDR3 is 15 amino acids long. J was trimmed by 8 bases and V by 0 bases; bases with no gene match: 5. The CDR3 bases are TGCGCCAGCAGCCAAGATTGGGACAGGGCATATGAGCAGTTCTTC. Translated: CASSQDWDRAYEQFF.

This clonotype has at least ten counts. This chain links TRBV6-1 with TRBJ1-1; the D gene is possibly TRBD1 (5 bases). The CDR3 contains 14 residues. V was trimmed by 5 bases and J by 4 bases, leaving 14 bases between them. Germline V gene data show CDR1 as MNHNS and CDR2 as SASEGT. The DNA for the CDR3 is TGTGCCAGCAGTCTTACTGGGGGGTTCACTGAAGCTTTCTTT. Residues: CASSLTGGFTEAFF.

In its sample, this clonotype was seen many times. This chain joins TRBV15 and TRBJ1-2; maybe TRBD1 (5 bases). The CDR3 totals 12 residues. CDR1 is LNHNV, CDR2 YYDKDF, per germline (reference sequence). The ends were cut back, 4 bases at V and 14 bases at J, with 17 bases in the middle. CDR3 sequence (DNA): TGTGCCACCAGCACCGGGTTGCTCGGGGGAACCTTC. Amino acid sequence: CATSTGLLGGTF.

This clonotype came up many times. The V call is TRBV28, the J call TRBJ1-1; tentative D call: TRBD1 (5 bases). The CDR3 contains 16 residues. In germline, CDR1 is MDHEN, CDR2 SYDVKM. V was trimmed by 3 bases and J by 1 base, leaving 15 bases between them. The CDR3 region has the DNA TGTGCCAGCAGTTTCCCCCAGGGAGTTGAGAACACTGAAGCTTTCTTT. Amino acid sequence: CASSFPQGVENTEAFF.

Ten or more counts support this clonotype. The chain combines TRBV2 with TRBJ1-2; the match to TRBD1 covers 8 bases. V lost 6 bases to trimming and J lost 6 bases; unmatched junction nucleotides: 6. Germline loops: CDR1 SNHLY, CDR2 FYNNEI. The CDR3 is made up of 13 amino acids. CDR3 in DNA: TGTGCCAGCAGGAAGGACAGGGATGATGGCTACACCTTC. Its protein is CASRKDRDDGYTF.

This clonotype was detected a few times. The V gene is TRBV18, the J gene TRBJ1-3; TRBD1 might be the D (6 bases). V shed 0 bases and J shed 5 bases, with 11 bases lying between them. This CDR3 is 15 amino acids long. The V gene's germline CDR1 is KGHSH and CDR2 LQKENI. The chain's CDR3 is CASSPPTGMRNTIYF. The CDR3 DNA is TGTGCCAGCTCACCACCTACAGGGATGAGAAACACCATATATTTT.

This clonotype showed up many times. This sequence joins TRBV20-1 and TRBJ2-5, with 9 bases identical to TRBD2. Germline trimming cut 3 bases from V and 7 bases from J; bases unmatched to any gene: 9. This CDR3 is built from 14 residues. Per the germline V gene, CDR1 is DFQATT and CDR2 is SNEGSKA (reference sequence). The CDR3 reads CSASSSGVSGTQYF. The CDR3 DNA reads TGCAGTGCTAGTTCTAGCGGGGTTTCGGGGACCCAGTACTTC.

This clonotype has at least ten counts. The rearrangement joins TRBV6-2 or TRBV6-3 to TRBJ2-7; 9 nucleotides line up with TRBD1. Germline V lookup: CDR1 MNHEY, CDR2 SVGEGT. The V gene end was trimmed by 6 bases and the J gene end by 3 bases; junction bases not matched to a gene: 9. The CDR3 runs to 15 residues. The CDR3 DNA reads as TGTGCCAGCAGATCGATCGGGACAGGGTACTACGAGCAGTACTTC. Translating it yields CASRSIGTGYYEQYF.

The chain has TRBV20-1 and TRBJ2-7, with 14 bases identical to TRBD2. CDR3 length: 13 residues. Germline values: CDR1 DFQATT, CDR2 SNEGSKA (reference sequence). Trimming took 6 bases from V and 6 from J; bases not matched to a gene: 4. CDR3 amino acids: CSARTSGGPEQYF. CDR3 coding DNA: TGCAGTGCCAGGACTAGCGGGGGGCCCGAGCAGTACTTC.